Below, 20 T cell receptor beta chains from the same sample are listed, as sequenced in a study of blood T cell repertoires in COVID-19. Sequencing was performed with immunoSEQ multiplex PCR; in TCRdb, only in-frame clones are kept and a portion is missing. The sample shows almost 500,000 clones, 75% to 90% of them seen only once. Sequencing used PBMCs or T cells enriched from blood (not recorded which). Receptor source: a woman aged 55-69 years who had recovered from COVID-19.

The V call is TRBV4-1, the J call TRBJ1-2; TRBD1 matches at 11 bases. In germline, CDR1 is MGHRA, CDR2 YSYEKL. This CDR3 contains 16 residues. Trimming took 1 base from V and 8 from J; bases not matched to a gene: 9. CDR3: CASSQVDRGLVGGYTF. Here the CDR3 DNA reads TGCGCCAGCAGCCAAGTGGACAGGGGGCTGGTAGGAGGCTACACCTTC.

The chain is built from TRBV5-6 and TRBJ1-2, with 7 bases matching TRBD1. The CDR3 runs 14 residues. CDR1 and CDR2 (germline): SGHDT, YYEEEE. The V gene end was trimmed by 6 bases and the J gene end by 2 bases; junction bases not matched to a gene: 7. The CDR3 DNA is TGTGCCAGCATAAAGCTGACAGGGAACTATGGCTACACCTTC. Residues: CASIKLTGNYGYTF.

The chain has TRBV6-5 and TRBJ2-2, with D possibly TRBD1 on 5 matching bases. Trimming removed 11 bases at V and 2 bases at J, with 15 bases between. Germline V gene lookup returns CDR1 MNHEY and CDR2 SVGAGI. CDR3 length equals 14 residues. As DNA, the CDR3 is TGTGCCTCCGCCCTGCAGGGCAACACCGGGGAGCTGTTTTTT. This translates into CASALQGNTGELFF.

The rearrangement joins TRBV4-1 to TRBJ1-2; D is ambiguous. The CDR3 totals 15 residues. Germline-derived CDR1 and CDR2 are MGHRA and YSYEKL. V was clipped by 0 bases and J by 4 bases, with 12 bases between them. Here the CDR3 DNA reads TGCGCCAGCAGCCAAGATCCCGGGGTACCCTATGGCTACACCTTC. This gives the protein CASSQDPGVPYGYTF.

J is TRBJ1-2 and V is TRBV27, with D possibly TRBD1 on 5 matching bases. The CDR3 has 13 amino acids. V lost 3 bases and J 2 bases, leaving 7 bases between the germline ends. In germline, CDR1 is MNHEY, CDR2 SMNVEV (reference sequence). Here the CDR3 reads CASSLRQNYGYTF. The CDR3 DNA reads as TGTGCCAGCAGTTTGAGACAGAACTATGGCTACACCTTC.

The chain joins TRBV6-5 to TRBJ1-2; TRBD1 might be the D (5 bases). CDR3 length: 13 residues. Germline assignment: CDR1 MNHEY and CDR2 SVGAGI. V lost 5 bases to trimming and J lost 6 bases, with 13 bases between them. In nucleotides, the CDR3 is TGTGCCAGCAGTCAGACAGTATCGGATGGCTACACCTTC. Translating it yields CASSQTVSDGYTF.

The chain recombines TRBV7-8 with TRBJ2-1, with 8 bases aligning to TRBD1. This CDR3 region has 14 residues. The germline V gene has CDR1 SGHVS and CDR2 FQNEAQ. J lost 5 bases, V lost 3 bases, and 3 bases had no gene match. The CDR3 coding sequence is TGTGCCAGCAGCTTCCAGGGGGCCGACAATGAGCAGTTCTTC. Its protein is CASSFQGADNEQFF.

The rearrangement joins TRBV18 to TRBJ2-1; TRBD2 aligns across 7 bases. The CDR3 covers 16 residues. The junction had 12 bases not matched to a gene; V was cut back by 3 bases and J by 7 bases. Germline V gene lookup returns CDR1 KGHSH and CDR2 LQKENI. The CDR3 spells CASSPSGGGGANEQFF. The CDR3 DNA sequence: TGTGCCAGCTCACCTTCGGGTGGGGGGGGTGCGAATGAGCAGTTCTTC.

This sequence joins TRBV4-1 and TRBJ1-3; a weak D match, TRBD1 (5 bases). The V end was cut by 1 base, the J end by 0 bases, with 10 bases between. The CDR3 runs 16 residues. Germline V CDR1 and CDR2: MGHRA, YSYEKL. CDR3 sequence: CASSQGRQHSGNTIYF. In DNA, the CDR3 is TGCGCCAGCAGCCAAGGACGACAGCACTCTGGAAACACCATATATTTT.

The CDR3: CASRRTGTDTQYF. CDR3 in DNA: TGTGCCAGCAGACGGACAGGCACAGATACGCAGTATTTT. The chain employs TRBV6-5 and TRBJ2-3; perhaps TRBD1 as D (6 bases). Germline V CDR1 and CDR2: MNHEY, SVGAGI. The CDR3 is 13 residues long. Trimming cost V 6 bases and J 1 base, with 8 bases left between them.

CDR3 DNA: TGTGCCAGCAGCTTATACAGGGATGACTATGGCTACACCTTC. Its protein product is CASSLYRDDYGYTF. The gene calls are TRBV11-2 and TRBJ1-2; tentatively, D is TRBD1 (6 bases). The V gene's germline CDR1 is SGHAT and CDR2 FQNNGV. Trimming took off 2 bases at V and 3 bases at J, with 10 bases between the two ends. The CDR3 contains 14 residues.

J is TRBJ1-5 and V is TRBV6-1; TRBD1 matches 10 bases. This CDR3 comprises 17 residues. With 3 bases clipped from V and 3 bases from J, the junction kept 8 bases outside the gene matches. The germline CDR1 and CDR2 sequences are MNHNS and SASEGT. The CDR3 DNA sequence: TGTGCCAGCAGTGACGGGGACAGGGGACAATTCAATCAGCCCCAGCATTTT. Protein sequence: CASSDGDRGQFNQPQHF.

The J gene is TRBJ1-1, the V gene TRBV2; 10 positions agree with TRBD1. The CDR3 is made up of 20 amino acids. V shed 10 bases, J shed 0 bases, and the junction held 23 bases outside the gene matches. Germline V gene lookup returns CDR1 SNHLY and CDR2 FYNNEI. In DNA form, the CDR3 reads TGTGCCACCCGGGTTGAGAGGGTGGGGGACAGGGGTTTTATGAACACTGAAGCTTTCTTT. It yields the protein CATRVERVGDRGFMNTEAFF. The complete variable domain, with remaining parts taken from reference TRBV2 and TRBJ1-1, reads EPEVTQTPSHQVTQMGQEVILRCVPISNHLYFYWYRQILGQKVEFLVSFYNNEISEKSEIFDDQFSVERPDGSNFTLKIRSTKLEDSAMYFCATRVERVGDRGFMNTEAFFGQGTRLTVV.

In this sample, this clone turned up once. The CDR3 region is CASSSRITAGGPYEQYF. CDR3 in DNA: TGTGCCAGCAGCTCTCGCATCACAGCGGGGGGGCCTTACGAGCAGTACTTC. The J gene is TRBJ2-7, the V gene TRBV7-8, with 10 bases that match TRBD2. The V segment lost 4 bases and the J segment 4 bases; nucleotides outside the gene matches: 13. The CDR3 is 17 residues long. Per the germline V gene, CDR1 is SGHVS and CDR2 is FQNEAQ.

The chain couples TRBV18 to TRBJ1-1; 7 bases match TRBD1. The CDR3 covers 12 residues. Germline lookup yields CDR1 KGHSH and CDR2 LQKENI. V shed 4 bases and J 5 bases; nucleotides not matched to a gene: 1. The DNA for the CDR3 is TGTGCCAGCTCACTGACAGGGACTGAAGCTTTCTTT. Translation: CASSLTGTEAFF.

This chain links TRBV12-3 or TRBV12-4 with TRBJ2-1; unclear D gene. The CDR3 has 13 residues. V was shortened by 1 base and J by 6 bases, with 7 bases between the two germline ends. The CDR3 region has the DNA TGTGCCAGCAGTTTAGAACAGCTCAATGAGCAGTTCTTC. As protein: CASSLEQLNEQFF.

V usage is TRBV5-4 and J usage is TRBJ1-1; D is unclear. From germline, CDR1 is SGHNT and CDR2 YYREEE (reference sequence). The CDR3 covers 13 residues. Trimming cost V 4 bases and J 0 bases, with 7 bases left between them. DNA of the CDR3: TGTGCCAGCAGCGGTACACTGAACACTGAAGCTTTCTTT. Its translation: CASSGTLNTEAFF.

The chain combines TRBV6-6 with TRBJ2-2; 7 bases are shared with TRBD1. Germline V CDR1 and CDR2: MNHNY, SVGAGI (reference sequence). The CDR3 has 14 residues. V lost 5 bases and J lost 4; bases outside the gene matches: 4. CDR3 sequence: CASSHQGVTGELFF. CDR3 DNA: TGTGCCAGCAGTCACCAGGGGGTCACCGGGGAGCTGTTTTTT.

This CDR3 reads CASLRAGGHVDEQYV. Written as DNA, the CDR3 is TGTGCCAGCCTACGAGCAGGGGGCCATGTCGATGAGCAGTACGTC. V usage is TRBV6-5 and J usage is TRBJ2-7; 8 bases map to TRBD1. The germline gives CDR1 MNHEY, CDR2 SVGAGI. The J segment lost 7 bases and the V segment lost 8 bases, leaving 16 bases of the junction unmatched. This CDR3 region has 15 residues.

DNA of the CDR3: TGCGCCAGCAGCTTGACAGGTCCGAACACTGAAGCTTTCTTT. It translates to CASSLTGPNTEAFF. J is TRBJ1-1 and V is TRBV5-1; possibly TRBD1 for D (5 bases). The germline gives CDR1 SGHRS, CDR2 YFSETQ. Trimming took 1 base from V and 1 from J, leaving 8 bases between them. The CDR3 sequence is 14 residues long.